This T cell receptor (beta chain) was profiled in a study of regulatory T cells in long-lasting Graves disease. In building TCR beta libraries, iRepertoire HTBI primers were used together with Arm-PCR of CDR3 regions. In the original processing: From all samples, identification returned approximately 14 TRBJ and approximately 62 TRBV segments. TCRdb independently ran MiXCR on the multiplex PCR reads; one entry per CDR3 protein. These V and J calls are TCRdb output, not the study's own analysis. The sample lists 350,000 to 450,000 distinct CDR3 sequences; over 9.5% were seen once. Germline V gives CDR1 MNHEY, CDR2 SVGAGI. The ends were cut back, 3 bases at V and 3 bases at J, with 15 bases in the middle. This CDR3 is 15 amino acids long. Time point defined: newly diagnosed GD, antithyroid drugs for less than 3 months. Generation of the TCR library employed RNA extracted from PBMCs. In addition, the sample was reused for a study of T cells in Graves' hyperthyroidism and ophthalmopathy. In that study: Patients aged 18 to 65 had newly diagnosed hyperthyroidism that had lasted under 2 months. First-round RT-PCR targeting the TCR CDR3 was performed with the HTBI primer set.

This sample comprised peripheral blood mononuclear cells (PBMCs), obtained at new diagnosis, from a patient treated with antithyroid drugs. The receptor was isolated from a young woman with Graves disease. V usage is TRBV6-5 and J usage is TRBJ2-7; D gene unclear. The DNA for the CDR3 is TGTGCCAGCAGTTATCGAGACGATTCGTACTACGAGCAGTACTTC. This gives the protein CASSYRDDSYYEQYF.